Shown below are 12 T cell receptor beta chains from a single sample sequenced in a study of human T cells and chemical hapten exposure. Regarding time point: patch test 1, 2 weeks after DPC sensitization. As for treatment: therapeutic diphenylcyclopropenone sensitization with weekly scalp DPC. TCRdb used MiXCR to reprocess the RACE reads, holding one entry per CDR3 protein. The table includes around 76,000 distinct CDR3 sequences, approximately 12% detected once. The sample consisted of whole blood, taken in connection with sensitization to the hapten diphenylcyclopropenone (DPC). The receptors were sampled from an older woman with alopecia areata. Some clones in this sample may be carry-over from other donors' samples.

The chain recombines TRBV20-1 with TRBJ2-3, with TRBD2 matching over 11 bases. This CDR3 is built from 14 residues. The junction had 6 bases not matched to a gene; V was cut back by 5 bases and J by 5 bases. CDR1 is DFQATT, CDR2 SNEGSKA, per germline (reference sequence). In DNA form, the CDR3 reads TGCAGTGCTGTAGCGGGGGGGCAGCTAGATACGCAGTATTTT. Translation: CSAVAGGQLDTQYF.

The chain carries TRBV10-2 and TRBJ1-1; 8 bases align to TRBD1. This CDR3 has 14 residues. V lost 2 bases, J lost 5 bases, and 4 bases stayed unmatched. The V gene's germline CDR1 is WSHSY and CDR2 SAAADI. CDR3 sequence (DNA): TGCGCCAGCAGTGAGCAGGGGGCGCGGACTGAAGCTTTCTTT. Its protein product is CASSEQGARTEAFF.

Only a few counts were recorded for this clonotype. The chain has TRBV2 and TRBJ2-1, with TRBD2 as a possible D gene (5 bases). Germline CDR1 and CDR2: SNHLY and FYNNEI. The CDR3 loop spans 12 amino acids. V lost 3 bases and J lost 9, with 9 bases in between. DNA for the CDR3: TGTGCCAGCAGTGATGTCGGAGGTGAGCAGTTCTTC. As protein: CASSDVGGEQFF.

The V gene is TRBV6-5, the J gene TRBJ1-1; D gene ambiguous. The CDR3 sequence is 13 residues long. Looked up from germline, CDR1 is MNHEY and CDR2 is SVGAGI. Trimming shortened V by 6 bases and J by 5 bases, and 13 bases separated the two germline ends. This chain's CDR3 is CASRLFSETEAFF. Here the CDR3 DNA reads TGTGCCAGCAGGCTTTTCTCTGAGACTGAAGCTTTCTTT.

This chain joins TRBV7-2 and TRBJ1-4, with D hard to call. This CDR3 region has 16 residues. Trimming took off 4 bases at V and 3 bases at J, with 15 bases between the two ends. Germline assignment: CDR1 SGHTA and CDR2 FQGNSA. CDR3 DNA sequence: TGTGCCAGCAGCTCCCATATGGGAGGATCTAATGAAAAACTGTTTTTT. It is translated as CASSSHMGGSNEKLFF.

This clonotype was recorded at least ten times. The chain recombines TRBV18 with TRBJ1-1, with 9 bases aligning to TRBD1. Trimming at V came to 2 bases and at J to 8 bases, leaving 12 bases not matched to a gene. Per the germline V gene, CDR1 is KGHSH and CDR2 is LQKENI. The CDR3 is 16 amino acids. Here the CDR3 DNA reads TGTGCCAGCTCACCAACCGATCCGGGACAGGGAGCCGAAGCTTTCTTT. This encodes CASSPTDPGQGAEAFF.

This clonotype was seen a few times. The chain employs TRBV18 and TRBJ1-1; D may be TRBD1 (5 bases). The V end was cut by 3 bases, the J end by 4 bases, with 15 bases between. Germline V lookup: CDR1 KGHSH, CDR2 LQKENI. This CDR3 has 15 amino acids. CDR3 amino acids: CASSPFQGFGTEAFF. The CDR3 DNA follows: TGTGCCAGCTCACCGTTTCAGGGCTTTGGCACTGAAGCTTTCTTT.

As DNA, the CDR3 is TGTGCCAGCAGCTATCAAAGTAGCTATGGCTACACCTTC. As protein: CASSYQSSYGYTF. The V and J genes are TRBV7-2 and TRBJ1-2; D is unclear. The germline V gene encodes CDR1 SGHTA and CDR2 FQGNSA. There are 13 residues in the CDR3. The ends were cut back, 4 bases at V and 4 bases at J, with 10 bases in the middle.

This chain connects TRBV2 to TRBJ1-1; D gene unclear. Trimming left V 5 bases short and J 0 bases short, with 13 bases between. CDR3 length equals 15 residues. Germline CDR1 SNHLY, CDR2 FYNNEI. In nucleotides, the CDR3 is TGTGCCAGCAGTTTCACACCTAGAATGAACACTGAAGCTTTCTTT. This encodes CASSFTPRMNTEAFF.

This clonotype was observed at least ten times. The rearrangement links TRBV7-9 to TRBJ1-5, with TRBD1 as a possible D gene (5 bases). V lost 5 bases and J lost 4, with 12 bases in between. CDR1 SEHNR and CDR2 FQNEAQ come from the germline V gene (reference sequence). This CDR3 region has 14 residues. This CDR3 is CASSPGPGNQPQHF. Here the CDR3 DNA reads TGTGCCAGCAGCCCAGGGCCGGGGAATCAGCCCCAGCATTTT.

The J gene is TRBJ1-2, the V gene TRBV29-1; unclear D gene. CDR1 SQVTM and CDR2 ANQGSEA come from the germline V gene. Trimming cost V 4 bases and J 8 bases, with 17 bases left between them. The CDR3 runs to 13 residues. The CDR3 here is CSVGVTELKGYTF. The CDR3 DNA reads TGCAGCGTTGGTGTCACGGAATTAAAGGGCTACACCTTC.

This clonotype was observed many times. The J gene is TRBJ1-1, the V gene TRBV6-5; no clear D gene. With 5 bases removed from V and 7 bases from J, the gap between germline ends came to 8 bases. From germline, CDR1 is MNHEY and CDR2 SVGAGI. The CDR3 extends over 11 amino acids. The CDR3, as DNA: TGTGCCAGCAGTCGACTGAATGAAGCTTTCTTT. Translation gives CASSRLNEAFF.